This T cell receptor beta chain was captured in a study of blood T cell repertoires in COVID-19. TCRdb's table, derived via immunoSEQ multiplex PCR, lists solely in-frame clones and lacks some. The table includes tens of thousands of clones, around 83% detected once. In germline, CDR1 is MNHNS, CDR2 SASEGT. The CDR3 is made up of 15 amino acids. V was pared by 3 bases and J by 6 bases, with 12 bases between. Sequences were obtained from peripheral blood. This TCR was recovered from a man aged 45-65 years with acute or convalescent COVID-19. This chain uses TRBV6-1 with TRBJ1-6; no clear D gene. The CDR3, as DNA: TGTGCCAGCAGTGACCAGGTGGTGAGTAATTCACCCCTCCACTTT. Encoded protein: CASSDQVVSNSPLHF.